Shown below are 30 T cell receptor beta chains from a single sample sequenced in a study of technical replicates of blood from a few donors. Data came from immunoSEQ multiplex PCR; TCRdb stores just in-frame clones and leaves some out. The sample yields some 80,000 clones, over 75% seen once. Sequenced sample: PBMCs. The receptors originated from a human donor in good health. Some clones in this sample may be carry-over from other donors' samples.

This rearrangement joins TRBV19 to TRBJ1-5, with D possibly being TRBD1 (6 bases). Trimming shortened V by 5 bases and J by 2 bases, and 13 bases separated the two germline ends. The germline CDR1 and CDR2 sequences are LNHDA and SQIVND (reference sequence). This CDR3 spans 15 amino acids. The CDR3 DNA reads TGTGCCAGTAGTGTCACAGGGAGTGGCAATCAGCCCCAGCATTTT. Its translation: CASSVTGSGNQPQHF.

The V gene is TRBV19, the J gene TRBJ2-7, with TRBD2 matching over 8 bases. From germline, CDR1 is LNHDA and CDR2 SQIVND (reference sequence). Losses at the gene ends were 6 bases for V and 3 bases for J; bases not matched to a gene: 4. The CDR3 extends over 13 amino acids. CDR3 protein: CASSGLADYEQYF. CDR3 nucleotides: TGTGCCAGTAGCGGACTAGCAGACTACGAGCAGTACTTC.

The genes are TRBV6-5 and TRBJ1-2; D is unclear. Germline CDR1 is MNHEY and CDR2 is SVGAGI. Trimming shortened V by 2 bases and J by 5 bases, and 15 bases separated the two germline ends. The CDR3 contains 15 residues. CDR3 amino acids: CASSYQPQGGYGYTF. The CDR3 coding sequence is TGTGCCAGCAGTTACCAGCCTCAAGGAGGGTATGGCTACACCTTC.

The CDR3 sequence: CASSPWGGYEQYF. Written as DNA, the CDR3 is TGTGCCAGCAGCCCATGGGGGGGATACGAGCAGTACTTC. The rearrangement joins TRBV6-5 to TRBJ2-7; 7 positions match TRBD2. The CDR3 is made up of 13 amino acids. With 6 bases clipped from V and 4 bases from J, the junction kept 6 bases outside the gene matches. From germline, CDR1 is MNHEY and CDR2 SVGAGI.

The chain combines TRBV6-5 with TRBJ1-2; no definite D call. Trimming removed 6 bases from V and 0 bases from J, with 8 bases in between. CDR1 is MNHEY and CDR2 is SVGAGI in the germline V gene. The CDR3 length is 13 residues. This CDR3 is CASRLDPNYGYTF. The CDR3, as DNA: TGTGCCAGCAGACTAGACCCTAACTATGGCTACACCTTC.

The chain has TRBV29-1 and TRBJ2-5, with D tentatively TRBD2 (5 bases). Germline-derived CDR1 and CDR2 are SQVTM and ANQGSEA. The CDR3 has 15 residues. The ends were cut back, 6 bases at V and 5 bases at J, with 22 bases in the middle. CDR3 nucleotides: TGCAGCGTGCTGGAGCACGGGGAGCGCGGGGAGACCCAGTACTTC. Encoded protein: CSVLEHGERGETQYF.

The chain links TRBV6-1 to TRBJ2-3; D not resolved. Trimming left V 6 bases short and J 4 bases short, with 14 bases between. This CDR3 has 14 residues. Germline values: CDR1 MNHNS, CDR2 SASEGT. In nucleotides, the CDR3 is TGTGCCAGCAGCGACTGGATGGCGGCAGATACGCAGTATTTT. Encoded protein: CASSDWMAADTQYF.

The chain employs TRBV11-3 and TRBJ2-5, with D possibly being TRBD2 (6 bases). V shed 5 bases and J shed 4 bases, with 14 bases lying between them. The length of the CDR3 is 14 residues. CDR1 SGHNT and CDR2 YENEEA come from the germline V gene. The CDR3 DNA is TGTGCCAGCAGCCTATATGGGGGGTCAGAGACCCAGTACTTC. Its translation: CASSLYGGSETQYF.

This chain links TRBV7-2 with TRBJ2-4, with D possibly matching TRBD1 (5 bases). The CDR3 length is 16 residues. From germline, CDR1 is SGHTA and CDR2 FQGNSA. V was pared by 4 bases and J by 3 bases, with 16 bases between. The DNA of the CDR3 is TGTGCCAGCAGCTCCGCCGGGCCAGGGAACAAAAACATTCAGTACTTC. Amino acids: CASSSAGPGNKNIQYF. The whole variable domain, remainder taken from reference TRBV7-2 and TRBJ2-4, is GAGVSQSPSNKVTEKGKDVELRCDPISGHTALYWYRQSLGQGLEFLIYFQGNSAPDKSGLPSDRFSAERTGGSVSTLTIQRTQQEDSAVYLCASSSAGPGNKNIQYFGAGTRLSVL.

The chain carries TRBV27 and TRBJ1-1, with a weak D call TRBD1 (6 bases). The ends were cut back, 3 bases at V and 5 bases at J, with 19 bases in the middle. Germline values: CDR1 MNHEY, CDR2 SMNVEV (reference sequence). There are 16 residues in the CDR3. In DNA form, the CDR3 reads TGTGCCAGCAGTTTCCGCCTGGACAGTCCGGGGACTGAAGCTTTCTTT. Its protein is CASSFRLDSPGTEAFF.

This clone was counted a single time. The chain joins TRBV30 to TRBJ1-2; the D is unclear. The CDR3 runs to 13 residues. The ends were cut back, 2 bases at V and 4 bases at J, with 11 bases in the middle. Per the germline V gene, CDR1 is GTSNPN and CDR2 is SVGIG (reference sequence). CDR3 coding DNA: TGTGCCTGGAGTCCTTCGACTTCCTATGGCTACACCTTC. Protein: CAWSPSTSYGYTF.

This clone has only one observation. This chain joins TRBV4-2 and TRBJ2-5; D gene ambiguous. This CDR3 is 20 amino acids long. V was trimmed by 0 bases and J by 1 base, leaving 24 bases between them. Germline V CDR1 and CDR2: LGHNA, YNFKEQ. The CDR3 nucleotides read TGTGCCAGCAGCCAAGAGCCCCCTGGCCGGGTCTCGGGTTCCCAAGAGACCCAGTACTTC. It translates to CASSQEPPGRVSGSQETQYF.

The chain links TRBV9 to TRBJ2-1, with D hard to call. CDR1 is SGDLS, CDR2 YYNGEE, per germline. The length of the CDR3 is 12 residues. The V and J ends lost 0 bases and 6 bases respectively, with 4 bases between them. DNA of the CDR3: TGTGCCAGCAGCGTAGGGCTCAATGAGCAGTTCTTC. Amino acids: CASSVGLNEQFF.

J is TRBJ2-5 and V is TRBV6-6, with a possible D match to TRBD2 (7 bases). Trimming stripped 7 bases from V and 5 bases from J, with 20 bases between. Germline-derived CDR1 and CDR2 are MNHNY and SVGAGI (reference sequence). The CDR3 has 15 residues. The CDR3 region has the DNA TGTGCCAGCACTCCGAGGGGGGGGGCTTATGAGACCCAGTACTTC. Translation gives CASTPRGGAYETQYF.

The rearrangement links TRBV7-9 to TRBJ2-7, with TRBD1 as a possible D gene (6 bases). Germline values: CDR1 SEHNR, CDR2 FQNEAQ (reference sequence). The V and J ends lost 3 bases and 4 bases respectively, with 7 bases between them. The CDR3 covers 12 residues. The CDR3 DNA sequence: TGTGCCAGCAGCTTGAGGGGGTACGAGCAGTACTTC. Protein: CASSLRGYEQYF.

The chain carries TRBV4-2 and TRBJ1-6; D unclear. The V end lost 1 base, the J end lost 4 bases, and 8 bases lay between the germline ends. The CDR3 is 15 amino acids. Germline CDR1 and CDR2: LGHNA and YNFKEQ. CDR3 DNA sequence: TGTGCCAGCAGCCAAGCACAGCCTTATAATTCACCCCTCCACTTT. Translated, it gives CASSQAQPYNSPLHF.

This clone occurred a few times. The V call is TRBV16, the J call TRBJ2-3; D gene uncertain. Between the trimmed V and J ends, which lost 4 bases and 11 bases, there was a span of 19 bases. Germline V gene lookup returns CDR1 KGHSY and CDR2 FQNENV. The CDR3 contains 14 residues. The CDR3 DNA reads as TGTGCCAGCAGCCTGCACTCCTTCCCCATTGGGCAGTATTTT. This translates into CASSLHSFPIGQYF.

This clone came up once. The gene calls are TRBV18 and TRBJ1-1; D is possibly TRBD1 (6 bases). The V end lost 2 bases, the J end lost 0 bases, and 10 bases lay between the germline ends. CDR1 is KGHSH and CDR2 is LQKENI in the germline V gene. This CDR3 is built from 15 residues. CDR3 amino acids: CASSPGGSMNTEAFF. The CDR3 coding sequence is TGTGCCAGCTCACCAGGGGGCAGCATGAACACTGAAGCTTTCTTT.

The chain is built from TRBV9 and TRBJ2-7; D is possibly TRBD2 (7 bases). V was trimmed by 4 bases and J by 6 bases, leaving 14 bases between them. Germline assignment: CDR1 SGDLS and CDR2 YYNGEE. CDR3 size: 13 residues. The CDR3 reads CASSLGGGSEQYF. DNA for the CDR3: TGTGCCAGCAGCCTTGGCGGGGGCTCCGAGCAGTACTTC.

The CDR3 sequence is CASGISDTQYF. In nucleotides, the CDR3 is TGTGCTAGTGGCATTTCAGATACGCAGTATTTT. V usage is TRBV12-5 and J usage is TRBJ2-3; no clear D. Trimming took 6 bases from V and 4 from J, leaving 5 bases between them. CDR1 and CDR2 (germline): LGHNT, FRNRAP. There are 11 residues in the CDR3. Filled out from reference TRBV12-5 and TRBJ2-3, the complete variable domain reads DARVTQTPRHKVTEMGQEVTMRCQPILGHNTVFWYRQTMMQGLELLAYFRNRAPLDDSGMPKDRFSAEMPDATLATLKIQPSEPRDSAVYFCASGISDTQYFGPGTRLTVL.

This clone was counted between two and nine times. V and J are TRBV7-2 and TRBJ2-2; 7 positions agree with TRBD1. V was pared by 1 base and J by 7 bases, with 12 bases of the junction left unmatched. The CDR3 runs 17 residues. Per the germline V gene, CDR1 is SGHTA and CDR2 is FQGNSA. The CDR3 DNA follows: TGTGCCAGCAGCTTAGGGGGCCTTGGACAGGTGGTCGGGGAGCTGTTTTTT. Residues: CASSLGGLGQVVGELFF.

CDR3 sequence: CASSLGPPTGSGNTIYF. The CDR3 coding sequence is TGTGCCAGCAGCTTAGGTCCCCCGACAGGCTCTGGAAACACCATATATTTT. The genes are TRBV7-3 and TRBJ1-3, with D possibly matching TRBD1 (6 bases). The CDR3 spans 17 residues. Germline lookup yields CDR1 SGHTA and CDR2 FQGTGA. Trimming took 2 bases from V and 0 from J, leaving 14 bases between them.

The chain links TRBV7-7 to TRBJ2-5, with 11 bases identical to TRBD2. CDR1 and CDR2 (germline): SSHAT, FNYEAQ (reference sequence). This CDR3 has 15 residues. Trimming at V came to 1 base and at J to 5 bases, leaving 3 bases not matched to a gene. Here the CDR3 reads CASSLGSGGVETQYF. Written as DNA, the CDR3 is TGTGCCAGCAGCTTAGGTAGCGGGGGGGTCGAGACCCAGTACTTC.

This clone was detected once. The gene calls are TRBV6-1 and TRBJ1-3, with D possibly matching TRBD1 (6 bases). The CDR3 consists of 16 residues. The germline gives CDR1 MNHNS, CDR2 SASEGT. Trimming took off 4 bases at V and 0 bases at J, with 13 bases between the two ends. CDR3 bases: TGTGCCAGCAGTGCATCCACAGGGATCTCTGGAAACACCATATATTTT. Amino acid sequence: CASSASTGISGNTIYF.

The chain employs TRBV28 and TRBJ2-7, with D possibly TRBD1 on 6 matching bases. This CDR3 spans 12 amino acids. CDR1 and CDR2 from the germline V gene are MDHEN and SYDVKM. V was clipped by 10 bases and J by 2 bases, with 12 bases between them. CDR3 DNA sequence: TGTGCCACCCGGGACATTCCCTACGAGCAGTACTTC. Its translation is CATRDIPYEQYF.

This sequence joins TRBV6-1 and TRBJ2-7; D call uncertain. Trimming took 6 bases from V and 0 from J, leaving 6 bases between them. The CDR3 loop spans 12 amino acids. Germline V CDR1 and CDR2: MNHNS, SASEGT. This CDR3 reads CASSESSYEQYF. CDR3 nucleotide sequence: TGTGCCAGCAGCGAGAGCTCCTACGAGCAGTACTTC.

The CDR3 loop reads CASSPESGRSQEQFF. In DNA form, the CDR3 reads TGTGCCAGCTCACCAGAAAGCGGGAGATCCCAGGAGCAGTTCTTC. J is TRBJ2-1 and V is TRBV18; TRBD2 agrees at 8 bases. V lost 2 bases and J lost 10; bases outside the gene matches: 10. The germline V gene has CDR1 KGHSH and CDR2 LQKENI. This CDR3 spans 15 amino acids.

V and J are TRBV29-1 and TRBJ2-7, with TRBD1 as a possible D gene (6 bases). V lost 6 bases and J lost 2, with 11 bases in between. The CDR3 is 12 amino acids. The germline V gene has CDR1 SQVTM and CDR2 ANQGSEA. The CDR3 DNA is TGCAGCGTGGGGACATTCCCCTACGAGCAGTACTTC. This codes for CSVGTFPYEQYF.

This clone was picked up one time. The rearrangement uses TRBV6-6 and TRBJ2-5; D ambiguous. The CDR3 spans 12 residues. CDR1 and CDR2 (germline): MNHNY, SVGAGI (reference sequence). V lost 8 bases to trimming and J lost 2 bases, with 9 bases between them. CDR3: CASRRSQETQYF. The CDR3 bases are TGTGCCAGCCGCCGCAGTCAAGAGACCCAGTACTTC.

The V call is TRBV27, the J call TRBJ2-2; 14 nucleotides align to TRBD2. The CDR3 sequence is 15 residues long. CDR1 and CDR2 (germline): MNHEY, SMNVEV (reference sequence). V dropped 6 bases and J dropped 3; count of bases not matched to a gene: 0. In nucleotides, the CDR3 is TGTGCCAGCAGGGGACTAGCGGGAGACACCGGGGAGCTGTTTTTT. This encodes CASRGLAGDTGELFF.